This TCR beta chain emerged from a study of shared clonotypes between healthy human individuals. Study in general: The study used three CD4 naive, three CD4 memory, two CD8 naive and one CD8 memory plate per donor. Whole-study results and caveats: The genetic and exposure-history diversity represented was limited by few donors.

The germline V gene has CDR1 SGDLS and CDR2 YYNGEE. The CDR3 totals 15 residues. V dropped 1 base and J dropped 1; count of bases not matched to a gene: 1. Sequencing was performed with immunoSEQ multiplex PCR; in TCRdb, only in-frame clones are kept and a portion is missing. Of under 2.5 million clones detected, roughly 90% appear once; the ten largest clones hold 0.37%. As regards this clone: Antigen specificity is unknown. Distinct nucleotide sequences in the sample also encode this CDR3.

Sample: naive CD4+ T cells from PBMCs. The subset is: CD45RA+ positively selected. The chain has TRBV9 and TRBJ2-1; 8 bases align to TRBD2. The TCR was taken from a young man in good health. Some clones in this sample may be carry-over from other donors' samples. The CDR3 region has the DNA TGTGCCAGCAGCGTACGGGAGGGGTCCTACAATGAGCAGTTCTTC. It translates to CASSVREGSYNEQFF.